This T cell receptor beta chain originates from a study of blood T cell repertoires in COVID-19. Whole-study context: The United States, Italy and Spain provided the acute and convalescent COVID-19 samples. From T cells, B-cell-depleted T cells, or PBMCs came the material, which was cDNA or gDNA.

Per the original methods: Reference gene primers were amplified, and this amplification served to estimate nucleated cell counts. Profiling relied on immunoSEQ multiplex PCR, and the TCRdb table lists in-frame clones only, not all of them. V, J and clone size are taken as reported in that table, and D and trimming were inferred from the DNA itself. The repertoire holds 90,000 to 120,000 clones, with over 80% as singletons. The receptor comes from a man in his fifties or sixties with acute or convalescent COVID-19. Sequenced: peripheral blood.

CDR3 sequence (DNA): TGTGCCAGCAGTGACCCTAGGACAAGAGGCTACACCTTC. Its translation: CASSDPRTRGYTF. This chain connects TRBV6-1 to TRBJ1-2, with a weak D call TRBD1 (5 bases). Germline lookup yields CDR1 MNHNS and CDR2 SASEGT. The CDR3 loop spans 13 amino acids. Trimming took 3 bases from V and 8 from J, leaving 13 bases between them.